This record concerns one TCR beta chain sequence. Its antigen is unidentified. The junction and the germline gene differ at one end; a read error may be behind it. Germline V CDR1 and CDR2: MGHRA, YSYEKL. This CDR3 has 18 amino acids. This specimen comes from a study of response to subunit inactivated influenza vaccine. Study findings and constraints: New T cells are recruited in small numbers by each seasonal influenza vaccination, according to the authors' suggestion.

TCRdb reanalysed the RT-PCR reads using MiXCR and keeps one entry per CDR3 protein. The table records fewer than 200,000 distinct CDR3 sequences, around 9% of them present only once. The sequence came from a man aged 50 to 60 who received an inactivated influenza vaccine. The sequences come from non-naive T cells sorted from PBMCs, collected on the day of vaccination. The V gene is TRBV4-1, the J gene TRBJ2-3; 15 bases line up with TRBD2. The CDR3 DNA follows: TGCGCCAGCAGTCACTGGACTAGCGGGGGGGTATACACGTATACACAGTATTTT. It codes for CASSHWTSGGVYTYTQYF.